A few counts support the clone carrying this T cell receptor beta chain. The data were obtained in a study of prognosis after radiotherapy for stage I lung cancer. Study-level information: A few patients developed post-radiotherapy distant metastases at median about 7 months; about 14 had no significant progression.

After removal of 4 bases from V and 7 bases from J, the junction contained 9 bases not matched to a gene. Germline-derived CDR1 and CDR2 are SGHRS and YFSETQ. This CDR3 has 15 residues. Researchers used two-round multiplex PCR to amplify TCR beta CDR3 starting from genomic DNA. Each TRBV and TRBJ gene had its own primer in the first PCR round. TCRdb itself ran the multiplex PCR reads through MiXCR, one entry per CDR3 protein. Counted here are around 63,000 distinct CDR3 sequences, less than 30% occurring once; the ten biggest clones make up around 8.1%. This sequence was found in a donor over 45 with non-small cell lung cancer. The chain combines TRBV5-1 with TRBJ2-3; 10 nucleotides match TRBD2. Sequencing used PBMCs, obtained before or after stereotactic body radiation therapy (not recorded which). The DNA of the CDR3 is TGCGCCAGCAGCCCGCCAGCGGGGGGGCCTCATACGCAGTATTTT. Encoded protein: CASSPPAGGPHTQYF.